Detailed here is one TCR beta chain. Its antigen is still unknown. This CDR3 is built from 16 residues. Trimming took off 3 bases at V and 4 bases at J, with 18 bases between the two ends. Looked up from germline, CDR1 is SGHAT and CDR2 is FQNNGV. Single viable CD3+CD4+CD8-CD45RO+ cells were sorted as the memory CD4+ T cells. The data stem from a study of memory CD4+ T cells and cytomegalovirus serostatus. Study summary: Donors were healthy Belgian adults, several CMV seropositive and around 23 seronegative.

Method: immunoSEQ multiplex PCR; TCRdb's copy keeps in-frame clones and lacks some. The data show some 57,000 clones, less than 85% seen once. Whole-study findings and limits: Suggested: most of the CMV-linked TCR signature lies in CD4+ memory cells.

The V call is TRBV11-2, the J call TRBJ1-1, with D possibly TRBD1 on 5 matching bases. Sequencing was performed on memory CD4+ T cells from blood. The TCR comes from an adult in good health and CMV-seronegative. The CDR3 region is CASSLRQTPPGTEAFF. The CDR3 DNA reads TGTGCCAGCAGCTTGCGACAGACGCCACCGGGCACTGAAGCTTTCTTT.